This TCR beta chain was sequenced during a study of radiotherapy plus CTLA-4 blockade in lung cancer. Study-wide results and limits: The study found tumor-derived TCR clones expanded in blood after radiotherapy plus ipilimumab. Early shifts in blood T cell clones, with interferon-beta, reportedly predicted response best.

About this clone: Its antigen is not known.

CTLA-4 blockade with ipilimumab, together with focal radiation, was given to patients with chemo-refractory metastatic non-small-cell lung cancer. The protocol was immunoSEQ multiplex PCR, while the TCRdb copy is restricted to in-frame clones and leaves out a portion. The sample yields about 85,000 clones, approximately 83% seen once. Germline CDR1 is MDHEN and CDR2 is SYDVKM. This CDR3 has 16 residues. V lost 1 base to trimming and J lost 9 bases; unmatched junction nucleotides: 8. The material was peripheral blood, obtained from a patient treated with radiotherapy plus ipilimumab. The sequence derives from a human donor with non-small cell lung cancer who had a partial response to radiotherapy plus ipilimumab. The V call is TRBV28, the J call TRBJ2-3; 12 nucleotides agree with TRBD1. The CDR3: CASSLSSGTGGVTQYF. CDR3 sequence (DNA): TGTGCCAGCAGTTTATCTTCCGGGACAGGGGGCGTAACGCAGTATTTT.